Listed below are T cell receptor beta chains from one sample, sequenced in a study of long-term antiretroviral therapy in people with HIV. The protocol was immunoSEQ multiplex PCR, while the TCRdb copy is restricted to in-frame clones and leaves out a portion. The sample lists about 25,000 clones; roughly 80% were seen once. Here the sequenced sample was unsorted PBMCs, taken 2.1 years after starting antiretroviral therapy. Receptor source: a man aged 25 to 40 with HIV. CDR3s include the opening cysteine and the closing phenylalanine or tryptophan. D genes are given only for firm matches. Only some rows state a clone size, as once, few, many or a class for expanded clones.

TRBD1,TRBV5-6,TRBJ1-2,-,TGTGCCAGCAGCCCCACCGGGACAGGGGACTATGGCTACACCTTC,CASSPTGTGDYGYTF
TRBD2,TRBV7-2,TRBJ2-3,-,TGTGGGACTAGCCAGACCCCGGAGCCACGCACATATACGCAGTATTTT,CGTSQTPEPRTYTQYF
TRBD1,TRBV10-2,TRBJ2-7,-,TGCGCCAGCAGTGGATCACAGGGGGACTACGAGCAGTACTTC,CASSGSQGDYEQYF
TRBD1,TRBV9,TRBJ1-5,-,TGTGCCAGCAGTCGATCACAGGGGATCAATCAGCCCCAGCATTTT,CASSRSQGINQPQHF
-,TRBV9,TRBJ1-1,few,TGTGCCAGCAGTTCCACGGGGGCACACACTGAAGCTTTCTTT,CASSSTGAHTEAFF
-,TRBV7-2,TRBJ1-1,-,TGTGCCAGCAGCATTCGGCCGGGCCGTCAGGACACTGAAGCTTTCTTT,CASSIRPGRQDTEAFF
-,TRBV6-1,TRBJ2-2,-,TGTGCCAGCAGTGAAGAGAGGCAGGTTACCGGGGAGCTGTTTTTT,CASSEERQVTGELFF
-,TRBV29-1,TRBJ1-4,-,TGCAGCGTTGAAGTGGGGGCCACGGATGAAAAACTGTTTTTT,CSVEVGATDEKLFF
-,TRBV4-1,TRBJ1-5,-,TGCGCCAGCAGCCAACCCTGGGGGGGCCAGCCCCAGCATTTT,CASSQPWGGQPQHF
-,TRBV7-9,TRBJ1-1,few,TGTGCCAGCAGCTATGAATTGACTGAAGCTTTCTTT,CASSYELTEAFF
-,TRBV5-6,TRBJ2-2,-,TGTGCCAGCAGCTTGGGGGTGAACACCGGGGAGCTGTTTTTT,CASSLGVNTGELFF
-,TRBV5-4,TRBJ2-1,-,TGTGCCAGCAGCTCTACATCGGCCGATGAGCAGTTCTTC,CASSSTSADEQFF
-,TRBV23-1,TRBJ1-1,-,TGCGCCAGCAGTTCCCCTGTGTTTCGGGAGAACACTGAAGCTTTCTTT,CASSSPVFRENTEAFF
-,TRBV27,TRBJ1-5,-,TGTGCCAGCAGTTTAAGTCTCGGCAATCAGCCCCAGCATTTT,CASSLSLGNQPQHF
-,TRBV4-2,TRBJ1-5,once,TGTGCCAGCAGCCGTACAGGGAATCAGCCCCAGCATTTT,CASSRTGNQPQHF
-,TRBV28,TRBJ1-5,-,TGTGCCACCGCAGGGGCTGGGAGCAATCAGCCCCAGCATTTT,CATAGAGSNQPQHF